The 7 T cell receptor beta chains presented below share a single source sample, sequenced in a study of regulatory T cells in long-lasting Graves disease. Building the TCR beta libraries relied on iRepertoire HTBI primers, and CDR3 regions underwent Arm-PCR. TCRdb fed the multiplex PCR reads into MiXCR, producing one record per CDR3 protein. Found here are fewer than 400,000 distinct CDR3 sequences, over 15% of them singletons; the top ten hold around 37%. Time point specified: newly diagnosed GD, antithyroid drugs for less than 3 months. The TCR library was made from RNA that had been extracted from PBMCs in TRIzol. Source: peripheral blood mononuclear cells (PBMCs), taken at new diagnosis, from a patient treated with antithyroid drugs. The receptors here all came from a female donor with Graves disease.

J is TRBJ2-1 and V is TRBV14; TRBD2 matches 8 bases. The germline V gene encodes CDR1 SGHDN and CDR2 FVKESK. J was trimmed by 9 bases and V by 3 bases; bases with no gene match: 10. The CDR3 has 15 residues. The CDR3 DNA sequence: TGTGCCAGCAGCCACCGGGGGGGAGTTGGGGGTGAGCAGTTCTTC. This codes for CASSHRGGVGGEQFF.

This clonotype has at least ten counts. The rearrangement joins TRBV28 to TRBJ1-1; D unresolved. V dropped 3 bases and J dropped 3 bases, with 8 bases sitting between them. From germline, CDR1 is MDHEN and CDR2 SYDVKM. The CDR3 is 13 residues long. CDR3 coding DNA: TGTGCCAGCAGTTTCCCTGGGGACACTGAAGCTTTCTTT. Translating it yields CASSFPGDTEAFF.

This clonotype was counted a few times. This chain links TRBV27 with TRBJ2-7; TRBD2 is a possible D gene (6 bases). This CDR3 is 14 amino acids long. CDR1 is MNHEY and CDR2 is SMNVEV in the germline V gene (reference sequence). V dropped 6 bases and J dropped 6 bases, with 18 bases sitting between them. The CDR3 nucleotides are TGTGCCAGCAGCCTGGGGGGAATCCTCTCCGAGCAGTACTTC. Its protein product is CASSLGGILSEQYF.

Only one count was recorded for this clonotype. A read error may be the cause here, since a much bigger clone is one base away. V is TRBV3-1 and J is TRBJ2-2; no reliable D call. The V and J ends lost 2 bases and 10 bases respectively, with 8 bases between them. There are 12 residues in the CDR3. Germline assignment: CDR1 LGHDT and CDR2 YNNKEL (reference sequence). CDR3 DNA sequence: TGTGCCAGCAGCCAATTGTCCGCGGAGCTGTTTTTT. Translated, it gives CASSQLSAELFF.

This clonotype was recorded at least ten times. The chain recombines TRBV3-1 with TRBJ2-1; TRBD2 agrees at 8 bases. This CDR3 is 19 amino acids long. Germline lookup yields CDR1 LGHDT and CDR2 YNNKEL (reference sequence). Germline trimming cut 1 base from V and 5 bases from J; bases unmatched to any gene: 16. The CDR3 spells CASSQVYIPAGDKDNEQFF. CDR3 DNA: TGTGCCAGCAGCCAAGTTTACATCCCAGCGGGAGATAAAGACAATGAGCAGTTCTTC.

This clonotype came up many times. V is TRBV27 and J is TRBJ2-3, with D uncertain. The CDR3 is 16 residues long. Trimming took 1 base from V and 4 from J, leaving 15 bases between them. Germline V gene data show CDR1 as MNHEY and CDR2 as SMNVEV (reference sequence). CDR3 in DNA: TGTGCCAGCAGTTTATATTGGGCCCCAGGTCCAGATACGCAGTATTTT. This sequence encodes CASSLYWAPGPDTQYF.

In regard to this clonotype: A much larger clone differs from this one at a single base, so this may be a read error. This chain connects TRBV30 to TRBJ2-3, with D perhaps matching TRBD1 or TRBD2 (5 bases each). With the DNA end fitting TRBJ2-5 better, the J assignment may be wrong. The CDR3 is 13 residues long. Germline CDR1 and CDR2: GTSNPN and SVGIG (reference sequence). The CDR3, as DNA: TGTGCCTGGAGTGGAACTAGGGGCGGGACCCAGTACTTC. Encoded protein: CAWSGTRGGTQYF.